This TCR beta chain was recovered during a study of T cell responses to AZD1222 COVID-19 vaccine. Overall study: Doses given second, at about 4 or about 12 weeks, were pooled.

Assay: immunoSEQ multiplex PCR; the TCRdb copy retains only in-frame clones and omits some. The table lists 45,000 to 55,000 clones, roughly four fifths of them singletons, with about 10% in the top ten. Per germline, CDR1 SGHDT and CDR2 YYEEEE. V gave up 3 bases and J gave up 1 base, with 14 bases separating them. This CDR3 comprises 16 residues. On this clone itself: Antigen unknown.

Study results and caveats: Repertoire samples came only from after the peak T cell response. Nearly half of spike-specific TCRs reportedly target variant regions that are unmutated in the B.1.351 and B.1.1.7 variants. White British donors predominated, females outnumbered males, and clonal diversity was possibly underestimated.

The gene calls are TRBV5-6 and TRBJ1-5; D is perhaps TRBD1 (5 bases). The TCR sequence derives from an adult in good health. The source material was peripheral blood, sampled on day 0 of AZD1222 vaccination. CDR3 in amino acids: CASSSRPGVSNQPQHF. CDR3 bases: TGTGCCAGCAGCTCCCGCCCGGGGGTGAGCAATCAGCCCCAGCATTTT.